Presented here are 22 T cell receptor beta chains from one specimen sequenced in a study of blood T cell repertoires in COVID-19. This table comes from immunoSEQ multiplex PCR, and its TCRdb copy is limited to in-frame clones, with some not included. The table records roughly 200,000 clones, 88% of them present only once. Sequencing input: peripheral blood. Source of these receptors: a man younger than 30 with active or convalescent COVID-19.

The V gene is TRBV5-1, the J gene TRBJ2-3; D perhaps matches TRBD1 (5 bases). CDR3 length: 17 residues. The V and J ends lost 0 bases and 4 bases respectively, with 18 bases between them. The germline CDR1 and CDR2 sequences are SGHRS and YFSETQ. CDR3 coding DNA: TGCGCCAGCAGCTTGGAATCCCTCGGCAGGGTGTCAGATACGCAGTATTTT. As protein: CASSLESLGRVSDTQYF.

The CDR3 nucleotides read TGTGCCAGCAGCAAGGGGACTAGCGGAAGCACAGATACGCAGTATTTT. As protein: CASSKGTSGSTDTQYF. V and J are TRBV13 and TRBJ2-3; TRBD2 agrees at 11 bases. Looked up from germline, CDR1 is PRHDT and CDR2 is FYEKMQ (reference sequence). With 5 bases clipped from V and 0 bases from J, the junction kept 4 bases outside the gene matches. The CDR3 is 16 amino acids.

The chain combines TRBV5-4 with TRBJ2-1; 9 bases line up with TRBD2. Germline loops: CDR1 SGHNT, CDR2 YYREEE (reference sequence). The CDR3 extends over 14 amino acids. The V gene end was trimmed by 0 bases and the J gene end by 7 bases; junction bases not matched to a gene: 2. CDR3 protein: CASSLDLAGNEQFF. The CDR3 DNA follows: TGTGCCAGCAGCTTGGACCTAGCGGGAAATGAGCAGTTCTTC.

The chain carries TRBV19 and TRBJ2-1; D possibly corresponds to TRBD1 (5 bases). The germline V gene has CDR1 LNHDA and CDR2 SQIVND (reference sequence). This CDR3 is built from 13 residues. V was pared by 5 bases and J by 3 bases, with 8 bases between. CDR3 coding DNA: TGTGCCAGTAGTTTCGACAGCTACAATGAGCAGTTCTTC. This encodes CASSFDSYNEQFF. Filled out from reference TRBV19 and TRBJ2-1, the complete variable domain reads DGGITQSPKYLFRKEGQNVTLSCEQNLNHDAMYWYRQDPGQGLRLIYYSQIVNDFQKGDIAEGYSVSREKKESFPLTVTSAQKNPTAFYLCASSFDSYNEQFFGPGTRLTVL.

V usage is TRBV6-1 and J usage is TRBJ1-4; no clear D. The CDR3 totals 11 residues. V lost 6 bases, J lost 6 bases, and 5 bases lay in between. Germline CDR1 and CDR2: MNHNS and SASEGT. CDR3 sequence reads: CASRRYEKLFF. The CDR3 coding sequence is TGTGCCAGCAGGAGATATGAAAAACTGTTTTTT.

V usage is TRBV30 and J usage is TRBJ1-2; TRBD1 might be the D (5 bases). CDR3 length: 15 residues. V lost 2 bases to trimming and J lost 4 bases, with 17 bases between them. CDR1 and CDR2 (germline): GTSNPN, SVGIG (reference sequence). This chain's CDR3 is CAWSYSRWGSYGYTF. In DNA form, the CDR3 reads TGTGCCTGGAGTTACAGTCGGTGGGGCAGCTATGGCTACACCTTC.

V usage is TRBV6-6 and J usage is TRBJ2-7; D is undetermined. This CDR3 spans 15 amino acids. From germline, CDR1 is MNHNY and CDR2 SVGAGI (reference sequence). V dropped 2 bases and J dropped 2 bases, with 13 bases sitting between them. In DNA, the CDR3 is TGTGCCAGCAGTTACCTCGCGGTATCCGCCTACGAGCAGTACTTC. Translation: CASSYLAVSAYEQYF.

This clone has a single count. V is TRBV21-1 and J is TRBJ1-1; the table's D call TRBD1 went unverified against the DNA. TRBV21-1 is assigned pseudogene status. The CDR3 is 15 residues long. The CDR3 sequence is CASSKGQGMNTEAFF. The CDR3 DNA reads as TGTGCCAGCAGCAAAGGACAGGGGATGAACACTGAAGCTTTCTTT.

The chain recombines TRBV4-2 with TRBJ1-5, with a weak D call TRBD1 (6 bases). CDR1 and CDR2 from the germline V gene are LGHNA and YNFKEQ. CDR3 length: 14 residues. Trimming shortened V by 0 bases and J by 4 bases, and 7 bases separated the two germline ends. As DNA, the CDR3 is TGTGCCAGCAGCCAAGAAGGGGGAAATCAGCCCCAGCATTTT. Translating gives CASSQEGGNQPQHF.

The chain has TRBV5-4 and TRBJ1-1; 7 nucleotides agree with TRBD1. The CDR3 has 15 amino acids. Trimming took 4 bases from V and 0 from J; bases not matched to a gene: 6. Germline V lookup: CDR1 SGHNT, CDR2 YYREEE (reference sequence). The CDR3: CASSTGTVLNTEAFF. CDR3 DNA sequence: TGTGCCAGCAGCACCGGGACAGTCCTGAACACTGAAGCTTTCTTT.

The chain couples TRBV19 to TRBJ2-3, with a weak D call TRBD1 (5 bases). Germline V CDR1 and CDR2: LNHDA, SQIVND (reference sequence). Trimming removed 6 bases at V and 2 bases at J, with 15 bases between. CDR3 length: 15 residues. The CDR3 bases are TGTGCCAGTAGCGAGACAGTTAGTTCCACAGATACGCAGTATTTT. Translation gives CASSETVSSTDTQYF.

J is TRBJ1-2 and V is TRBV4-1; a possible D gene is TRBD1 (5 bases). The CDR3 runs 15 residues. Germline V lookup: CDR1 MGHRA, CDR2 YSYEKL. Between the trimmed V and J ends, which lost 1 base and 3 bases, there was a span of 12 bases. The CDR3 spells CASSQAPDSDYGYTF. The CDR3 coding sequence is TGCGCCAGCAGCCAAGCACCCGACAGCGACTATGGCTACACCTTC.

The rearrangement joins TRBV5-4 to TRBJ1-6; tentatively, D is TRBD1 (6 bases). The CDR3 totals 15 residues. CDR1 is SGHNT, CDR2 YYREEE, per germline (reference sequence). The germline V and J ends were trimmed by 3 bases and 7 bases, with 14 bases remaining between them. CDR3 nucleotide sequence: TGTGCCAGCAGCTCGGGGGGCGCAGGGAATTCACCCCTCCACTTT. It is translated as CASSSGGAGNSPLHF. Filled out from reference TRBV5-4 and TRBJ1-6, the complete variable domain reads ETGVTQSPTHLIKTRGQQVTLRCSSQSGHNTVSWYQQALGQGPQFIFQYYREEENGRGNFPPRFSGLQFPNYSSELNVNALELDDSALYLCASSSGGAGNSPLHFGNGTRLTVT.

The chain combines TRBV7-9 with TRBJ2-5; TRBD1 agrees at 9 bases. The ends lost 7 bases at V and 5 bases at J; junction bases unmatched: 11. The CDR3 is 15 residues long. Germline CDR1 SEHNR, CDR2 FQNEAQ (reference sequence). CDR3: CASTRTGAWGETQYF. Written as DNA, the CDR3 is TGTGCCAGCACCAGGACAGGGGCTTGGGGGGAGACCCAGTACTTC.

CDR3 DNA: TGTGCCAGCAGCCAACCGACAGGCCCGGAGCTGTTTTTT. This codes for CASSQPTGPELFF. The V gene is TRBV3-1 (or the pseudogene TRBV3-2), the J gene TRBJ2-2; TRBD1 might be the D (6 bases). The germline CDR1 and CDR2 sequences are LGHDT and YNNKEL (reference sequence). The V and J ends lost 2 bases and 10 bases respectively, with 11 bases between them. The CDR3 has 13 residues.

This clone was detected only a few times. This sequence joins TRBV11-2 and TRBJ2-6, with D unresolved. The length of the CDR3 is 17 residues. V was shortened by 1 base and J by 1 base, with 11 bases between the two germline ends. The germline V gene encodes CDR1 SGHAT and CDR2 FQNNGV. In DNA, the CDR3 is TGTGCCAGCAGCTTAGGGTACCGTAGTTCTGGGGCCAACGTCCTGACTTTC. Amino acids: CASSLGYRSSGANVLTF. Supplemented by reference TRBV11-2 and TRBJ2-6, the full variable domain reads EAGVAQSPRYKIIEKRQSVAFWCNPISGHATLYWYQQILGQGPKLLIQFQNNGVVDDSQLPKDRFSAERLKGVDSTLKIQPAKLEDSAVYLCASSLGYRSSGANVLTFGAGSRLTVL.

As to this clone: The same CDR3 is also encoded by other DNA sequences in this sample. This chain connects TRBV3-1 (or the pseudogene TRBV3-2) to TRBJ2-7; 13 nucleotides line up with TRBD2. Germline V gene lookup returns CDR1 LGHDT and CDR2 YNNKEL (reference sequence). The length of the CDR3 is 15 residues. Unmatched junction bases numbered 2, after V lost 3 bases and J lost 3 bases. The CDR3, as DNA: TGTGCCAGCAGCCAGGGACTAGCGGGGAGCTACGAGCAGTACTTC. Its translation: CASSQGLAGSYEQYF.

The rearrangement links TRBV15 to TRBJ1-6; no definite D call. The CDR3 is made up of 14 amino acids. CDR1 and CDR2 from the germline V gene are LNHNV and YYDKDF (reference sequence). Trimming left V 5 bases short and J 11 bases short, with 16 bases between. The chain's CDR3 is CATSLRGEGTPLHF. The CDR3 bases are TGTGCCACCAGCTTACGGGGAGAAGGGACACCCCTCCACTTT.

The chain is built from TRBV12-3 or TRBV12-4 and TRBJ1-4, with D unclear. V was clipped by 0 bases and J by 7 bases, with 6 bases between them. This CDR3 is 13 amino acids long. As DNA, the CDR3 is TGTGCCAGCAGTTTAGCTGAGGGTGAAAAACTGTTTTTT. Its translation is CASSLAEGEKLFF.

This sequence joins TRBV5-1 and TRBJ1-6; D is perhaps TRBD1 (5 bases). Germline V gives CDR1 SGHRS, CDR2 YFSETQ. V lost 5 bases and J 4 bases, leaving 10 bases between the germline ends. The CDR3 runs to 14 residues. The CDR3 spells CASSPDSYNSPLHF. CDR3 in DNA: TGCGCCAGCAGTCCCGACAGTTATAATTCACCCCTCCACTTT.

This chain links TRBV30 with TRBJ1-5; D call uncertain. The CDR3 covers 13 residues. Between the trimmed V and J ends, which lost 5 bases and 1 base, there was a span of 9 bases. Per germline, CDR1 GTSNPN and CDR2 SVGIG (reference sequence). CDR3 nucleotide sequence: TGTGCCTGGGCAACAGACAGCAATCAGCCCCAGCATTTT. The encoded protein is CAWATDSNQPQHF.

This sequence joins TRBV30 and TRBJ2-1; perhaps TRBD2 as D (5 bases). The CDR3 is made up of 15 amino acids. The ends were cut back, 3 bases at V and 0 bases at J, with 12 bases in the middle. Germline V gene lookup returns CDR1 GTSNPN and CDR2 SVGIG (reference sequence). The CDR3 DNA reads TGTGCCTGGAGAAGAGGGATTAGCTCCTACAATGAGCAGTTCTTC. Its translation: CAWRRGISSYNEQFF. The full variable domain, in which reference TRBV30 and TRBJ2-1 provide the parts outside the CDR3, is SQTIHQWPATLVQPVGSPLSLECTVEGTSNPNLYWYRQAAGRGLQLLFYSVGIGQISSEVPQNLSASRPQDRQFILSSKKLLLSDSGFYLCAWRRGISSYNEQFFGPGTRLTVL.